The 10 T cell receptor beta chains given below trace back to one sample, sequenced in a study of shared clonotypes between healthy human individuals. Sequenced by immunoSEQ multiplex PCR; TCRdb stores in-frame clones only, minus some. The sample carries 1,400,000 or so clones, approximately 98.5% recorded once. Sequencing used naive CD4+ T cells sorted from blood. Subset: CD45RA+ positively selected. Receptor source: a man aged 25-45 years in good health.

The chain recombines TRBV10-2 with TRBJ2-7; TRBD2 is a possible D gene (6 bases). Germline V lookup: CDR1 WSHSY, CDR2 SAAADI. The CDR3 has 14 residues. Trimming removed 4 bases at V and 6 bases at J, with 16 bases between. CDR3 bases: TGCGCCAGCAGTGGGGAGGCCTCCCTTTCCGAGCAGTACTTC. This encodes CASSGEASLSEQYF.

This chain connects TRBV19 to TRBJ1-1; D is ambiguous. Per the germline V gene, CDR1 is LNHDA and CDR2 is SQIVND (reference sequence). Trimming took off 8 bases at V and 0 bases at J, with 19 bases between the two ends. The CDR3 is made up of 16 amino acids. The CDR3 region has the DNA TGTGCCAGTGCCGTGAACCCCACATCAATGAACACTGAAGCTTTCTTT. Encoded protein: CASAVNPTSMNTEAFF. Looking up the rest from reference TRBV19 and TRBJ1-1 gives the full variable domain: DGGITQSPKYLFRKEGQNVTLSCEQNLNHDAMYWYRQDPGQGLRLIYYSQIVNDFQKGDIAEGYSVSREKKESFPLTVTSAQKNPTAFYLCASAVNPTSMNTEAFFGQGTRLTVV.

The CDR3 region has the DNA TGTGCCAGCAGCTTTTCGGGACTAGTCCTCTACGAGCAGTACTTC. Residues: CASSFSGLVLYEQYF. The chain links TRBV7-2 to TRBJ2-7; 8 bases map to TRBD2. From germline, CDR1 is SGHTA and CDR2 FQGNSA. The junction had 7 bases not matched to a gene; V was cut back by 3 bases and J by 3 bases. The CDR3 runs to 15 residues.

This clone was seen a single time. The chain carries TRBV29-1 and TRBJ2-7, with 11 bases matching TRBD2. The V gene end was trimmed by 7 bases and the J gene end by 3 bases; junction bases not matched to a gene: 8. CDR1 and CDR2 (germline): SQVTM, ANQGSEA. The CDR3 runs to 14 residues. The CDR3 coding sequence is TGCAGCGCCGAGACTAGCGGGACAAACTACGAGCAGTACTTC. It yields the protein CSAETSGTNYEQYF.

V is TRBV18 and J is TRBJ2-3; D is perhaps TRBD2 (5 bases). The CDR3 runs to 15 residues. V lost 4 bases, J lost 3 bases, and 14 bases lay in between. Looked up from germline, CDR1 is KGHSH and CDR2 is LQKENI. CDR3 region: CASSRPAGGTDTQYF. DNA for the CDR3: TGTGCCAGCTCACGACCAGCAGGCGGGACAGATACGCAGTATTTT.

On this clone: The same CDR3 can be traced to other DNA sequences in this sample. The genes are TRBV10-3 and TRBJ2-3, with 7 bases that match TRBD2. Germline V gene sequence: CDR1 ENHRY, CDR2 SYGVKD. Trimming at V came to 2 bases and at J to 0 bases, leaving 2 bases not matched to a gene. CDR3 length: 15 amino acids. CDR3 loop: CAISEGRGSTDTQYF. The CDR3, as DNA: TGTGCCATCAGTGAGGGGCGGGGGAGCACAGATACGCAGTATTTT.

The gene calls are TRBV27 and TRBJ2-7, with D perhaps TRBD2 (6 bases). CDR1 and CDR2 from the germline V gene are MNHEY and SMNVEV (reference sequence). This CDR3 has 15 amino acids. The V end lost 2 bases, the J end lost 6 bases, and 17 bases lay between the germline ends. CDR3: CASSLDAGPNLEQYF. For the CDR3, the DNA is TGTGCCAGCAGTTTAGACGCGGGACCTAACCTCGAGCAGTACTTC.

V and J are TRBV2 and TRBJ1-1; a possible D gene is TRBD1 (6 bases). The CDR3 totals 12 residues. Trimming shortened V by 5 bases and J by 10 bases, and 14 bases separated the two germline ends. Germline CDR1 and CDR2: SNHLY and FYNNEI. CDR3 sequence (DNA): TGTGCCAGCAGTATGGACAGTCCTGGAGCTTTCTTT. This translates into CASSMDSPGAFF.

The chain couples TRBV4-3 to TRBJ2-7, with TRBD2 matching 7 bases. J was trimmed by 4 bases and V by 1 base; bases with no gene match: 7. This CDR3 comprises 15 residues. From germline, CDR1 is LGHNA and CDR2 YSLEER. DNA of the CDR3: TGCGCCAGCAGCCAAGCAGCGGGGCGCAGGTACGAGCAGTACTTC. This translates into CASSQAAGRRYEQYF.

V is TRBV7-9 and J is TRBJ2-1; weak D call: TRBD1 (6 bases). The CDR3 runs to 17 residues. V was cut by 5 bases and J by 9 bases, with 26 bases left in between. CDR1 and CDR2 (germline): SEHNR, FQNEAQ (reference sequence). CDR3 sequence (DNA): TGTGCCAGCAGCCCAGAGGCACTTTCAGTCCCCAGGGGTGAGCAGTTCTTC. This gives the protein CASSPEALSVPRGEQFF. The full variable domain, in which reference TRBV7-9 and TRBJ2-1 provide the parts outside the CDR3, is DTGVSQNPRHKITKRGQNVTFRCDPISEHNRLYWYRQTLGQGPEFLTYFQNEAQLEKSRLLSDRFSAERPKGSFSTLEIQRTEQGDSAMYLCASSPEALSVPRGEQFFGPGTRLTVL.